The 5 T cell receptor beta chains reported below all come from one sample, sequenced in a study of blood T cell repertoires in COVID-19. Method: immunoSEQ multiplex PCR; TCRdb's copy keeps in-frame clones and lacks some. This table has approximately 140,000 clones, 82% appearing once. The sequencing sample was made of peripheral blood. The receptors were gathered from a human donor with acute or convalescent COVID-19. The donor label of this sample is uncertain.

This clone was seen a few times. The CDR3 loop is CAISAPQGYGYTF. The CDR3 DNA reads as TGTGCCATCAGTGCCCCCCAGGGCTATGGCTACACCTTC. V gene TRBV10-3 combines with J gene TRBJ1-2; tentative D call: TRBD1 (5 bases). The CDR3 loop spans 13 amino acids. CDR1 is ENHRY, CDR2 SYGVKD, per germline. The V end lost 4 bases, the J end lost 4 bases, and 10 bases lay between the germline ends.

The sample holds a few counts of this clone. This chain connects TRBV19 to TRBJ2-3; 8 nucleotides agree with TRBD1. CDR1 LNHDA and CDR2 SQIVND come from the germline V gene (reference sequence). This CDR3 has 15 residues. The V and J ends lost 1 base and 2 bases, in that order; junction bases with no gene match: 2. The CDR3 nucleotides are TGTGCCAGTAGTATAGGGGACAGGCCCACAGATACGCAGTATTTT. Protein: CASSIGDRPTDTQYF.

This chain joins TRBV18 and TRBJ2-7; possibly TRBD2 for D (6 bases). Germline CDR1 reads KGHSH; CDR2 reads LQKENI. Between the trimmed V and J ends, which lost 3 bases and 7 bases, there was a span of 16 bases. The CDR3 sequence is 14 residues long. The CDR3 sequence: CASSPGLRAGEQYF. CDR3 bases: TGTGCCAGCTCACCCGGGCTCCGGGCGGGGGAGCAGTACTTC.

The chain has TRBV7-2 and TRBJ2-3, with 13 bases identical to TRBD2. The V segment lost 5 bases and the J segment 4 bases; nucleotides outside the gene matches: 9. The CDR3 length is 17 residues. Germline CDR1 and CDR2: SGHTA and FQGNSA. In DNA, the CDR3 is TGTGCCAGCAGCCCAGCCCGACTAGCGGGGGGCCCAGATACGCAGTATTTT. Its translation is CASSPARLAGGPDTQYF.

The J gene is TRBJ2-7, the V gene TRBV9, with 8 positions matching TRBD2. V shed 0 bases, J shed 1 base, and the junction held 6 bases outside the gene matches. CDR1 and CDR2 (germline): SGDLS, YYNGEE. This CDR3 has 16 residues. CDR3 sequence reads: CASSVAGGGSSYEQYF. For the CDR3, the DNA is TGTGCCAGCAGCGTAGCAGGCGGGGGGAGTTCCTACGAGCAGTACTTC.